These T cell receptor beta chains were read from a single sample in a study of blood T cell repertoires in COVID-19. Sequencing was performed with immunoSEQ multiplex PCR; in TCRdb, only in-frame clones are kept and a portion is missing. This table holds 250,000 to 400,000 clones, 90% found once. The sequencing input was peripheral blood. The receptors were sampled from a woman aged 25-40 years with COVID-19, enrolled during active disease. CDR3s include the opening cysteine and the closing phenylalanine or tryptophan. D genes are given only for firm matches. Size is stated for part of the rows, as once, few or many counts, or as a class when the clone is expanded.

J	V	D	size	CDR3	DNA
TRBJ1-4	TRBV29-1	-	once	CSVAGAAGKLFF	TGCAGCGTTGCAGGCGCGGCGGGGAAACTGTTTTTT
TRBJ1-1	TRBV7-2	-	-	CASSPRSGTEAFF	TGTGCCAGCAGCCCTCGATCCGGCACTGAAGCTTTCTTT
TRBJ1-2	TRBV7-9	-	once	CASSVRGFYGYTF	TGTGCCAGCAGCGTTAGAGGATTCTATGGCTACACCTTC
TRBJ2-1	TRBV29-1	TRBD2	-	CSAGTSANNEQFF	TGCAGCGCTGGGACTAGCGCTAACAATGAGCAGTTCTTC
TRBJ2-5	TRBV11-2	-	few	CASSLDPGEETQYF	TGTGCCAGCAGCTTAGATCCCGGGGAAGAGACCCAGTACTTC
TRBJ2-7	TRBV18	TRBD2	-	CASSSEGLAGQYF	TGTGCCAGCTCATCCGAAGGACTAGCAGGGCAGTACTTC
TRBJ2-3	TRBV30	TRBD2	-	CAWRLAGGGDTQYF	TGTGCCTGGAGACTAGCGGGAGGTGGAGATACGCAGTATTTT
TRBJ1-1	TRBV28	TRBD1	-	CASSRTGAPLNTEAFF	TGTGCCAGCAGCCGGACAGGGGCGCCTCTGAACACTGAAGCTTTCTTT
TRBJ2-7	TRBV6-5	-	-	CASSYGGHTPYEQYF	TGTGCCAGCAGTTACGGCGGGCACACTCCCTACGAGCAGTACTTC
TRBJ1-4	TRBV7-2	-	-	CASSQDQGGEKLFF	TGTGCCAGCAGTCAAGATCAGGGAGGTGAAAAACTGTTTTTT
TRBJ1-5	TRBV3-1/TRBV3-2	-	-	CASSQSGFQPQHF	TGTGCCAGCAGCCAGTCGGGGTTTCAGCCCCAGCATTTT
TRBJ2-1	TRBV11-1	TRBD2	-	CASSLLAGVPYNEQFF	TGTGCCAGCAGCCTTCTAGCGGGAGTCCCCTACAATGAGCAGTTCTTC
TRBJ2-1	TRBV13	-	-	CASSLGGNEQFF	TGTGCCAGCAGCTTGGGGGGCAATGAGCAGTTCTTC
TRBJ2-7	TRBV11-2	TRBD2	-	CASSLALAGGPGEQYF	TGTGCCAGCAGCTTAGCGCTAGCGGGAGGGCCGGGGGAGCAGTACTTC
TRBJ2-4	TRBV5-4	TRBD1	-	CASSPGGRRTGLNIQYF	TGTGCCAGCAGCCCGGGCGGGCGCAGGACAGGGTTAAACATTCAGTACTTC
TRBJ2-3	TRBV2	TRBD2	once	CASSEGAGVGVDTQYF	TGTGCCAGCAGTGAAGGGGCGGGAGTGGGAGTGGATACGCAGTATTTT
TRBJ1-1	TRBV13	TRBD1	-	CASSSGQGYTEAFF	TGTGCCAGCAGCTCGGGACAGGGGTACACTGAAGCTTTCTTT
TRBJ1-1	TRBV19	TRBD1	-	CASSMGQGRTEAFF	TGTGCCAGTAGTATGGGACAGGGTAGGACTGAAGCTTTCTTT
TRBJ2-7	TRBV19	-	-	CASSTQGGTEQYF	TGTGCCAGTAGTACACAGGGGGGGACGGAGCAGTACTTC
TRBJ1-3	TRBV29-1	-	-	CSGIKGPGNTIYF	TGCAGCGGGATCAAGGGGCCTGGAAACACCATATATTTT
TRBJ1-1	TRBV19	-	once	CASSIAPGGDTEAFF	TGTGCCAGTAGTATAGCCCCAGGAGGGGACACTGAAGCTTTCTTT
TRBJ2-5	TRBV5-1	TRBD2	-	CASSLAPTGTSGPGGETQYF	TGCGCCAGCAGCTTGGCTCCGACCGGGACTAGCGGCCCTGGGGGAGAGACCCAGTACTTC
TRBJ2-2	TRBV19	TRBD2	-	CASRPGLATNTGELFF	TGTGCCAGTAGACCGGGACTAGCTACGAACACCGGGGAGCTGTTTTTT
TRBJ2-1	TRBV11-3	-	-	CASSSRAGSSYNEQFF	TGTGCCAGCAGCTCTCGGGCGGGGAGCTCCTACAATGAGCAGTTCTTC
TRBJ2-7	TRBV11-2	-	-	CASSLKAGEQYF	TGTGCCAGCAGCTTAAAGGCGGGTGAGCAGTACTTC
TRBJ1-4	TRBV19	-	-	CASSIEGKRDEKLFF	TGTGCCAGTAGTATAGAAGGGAAGCGGGATGAAAAACTGTTTTTT
TRBJ1-5	TRBV27	-	-	CASSLSSSIGQPQHF	TGTGCCAGCAGTTTATCGAGTTCTATTGGTCAGCCCCAGCATTTT
TRBJ2-2	TRBV7-8	TRBD2	-	CASSITGTSGRTGELFF	TGTGCCAGCAGCATAACCGGGACTAGCGGGAGGACCGGGGAGCTGTTTTTT
TRBJ2-5	TRBV11-2	-	-	CASSFDRAGETQYF	TGTGCCAGCAGCTTCGACAGGGCGGGGGAGACCCAGTACTTC
TRBJ1-3	TRBV5-6	-	-	CASSLAGVPAGNTIYF	TGTGCCAGCAGCTTGGCAGGTGTTCCCGCTGGAAACACCATATATTTT
TRBJ1-2	TRBV10-3	-	-	CAISIEGLIGNGYTF	TGTGCCATCTCAATCGAGGGTTTAATAGGAAATGGCTACACCTTC
TRBJ2-7	TRBV7-9	TRBD1	many	CASSLGQGRQYF	TGTGCCAGCAGCTTAGGACAGGGAAGGCAGTACTTC
TRBJ2-3	TRBV9	-	once	CASSVEVTAITDTQYF	TGTGCCAGCAGCGTAGAGGTGACAGCGATCACAGATACGCAGTATTTT
TRBJ2-2	TRBV11-2	TRBD2	-	CASSLDLAGLNTGELFF	TGTGCCAGCAGCTTAGATCTAGCGGGACTGAACACCGGGGAGCTGTTTTTT
TRBJ1-4	TRBV7-8	-	-	CASSFRDRTANEKLFF	TGTGCCAGCAGCTTTAGGGATCGGACAGCTAATGAAAAACTGTTTTTT
TRBJ2-1	TRBV6-1	-	-	CASSEVSEQFF	TGTGCCAGCAGTGAAGTGAGTGAGCAGTTCTTC
TRBJ2-5	TRBV6-5	TRBD1	-	CASKTGKETQYF	TGTGCCAGTAAGACAGGGAAAGAGACCCAGTACTTC
TRBJ2-1	TRBV6-2/TRBV6-3	-	-	CASSFGQSSYNEQFF	TGTGCCAGCAGTTTTGGACAGAGCTCCTACAATGAGCAGTTCTTC
TRBJ2-1	TRBV10-3	-	-	CAISFGGRGGGEQFF	TGTGCCATCAGTTTCGGCGGGAGAGGGGGGGGTGAGCAGTTCTTC
TRBJ2-4	TRBV6-4	-	-	CASKNRERAKNIQYF	TGTGCCAGCAAAAACAGGGAAAGAGCCAAAAACATTCAGTACTTC
TRBJ1-1	TRBV11-2	-	few	CASSWFGNTEAFF	TGTGCCAGCAGCTGGTTCGGGAACACTGAAGCTTTCTTT
TRBJ1-6	TRBV25-1	TRBD1	-	CASSRGQTNSPLHF	TGTGCCAGCAGTAGGGGACAGACTAACTCACCCCTCCACTTT
TRBJ1-1	TRBV13	-	-	CASSPRTVMNTEAFF	TGTGCCAGCAGCCCCAGGACAGTGATGAACACTGAAGCTTTCTTT
TRBJ1-1	TRBV27	TRBD1	-	CASYRQGANTEAFF	TGTGCCAGCTACAGACAGGGTGCGAACACTGAAGCTTTCTTT
TRBJ1-1	TRBV30	TRBD1	-	CAWSVEGRGAFF	TGTGCCTGGAGTGTTGAAGGCAGGGGGGCTTTCTTT
TRBJ2-2	TRBV5-5	-	-	CASRRRAGGSNTGELFF	TGTGCCAGTCGGCGTAGGGCTGGCGGGTCGAACACCGGGGAGCTGTTTTTT
TRBJ2-1	TRBV6-5	TRBD1	-	CASSPGRGLRYEQFF	TGTGCCAGCAGTCCAGGCAGGGGGCTAAGGTATGAGCAGTTCTTC
TRBJ2-5	TRBV5-4	-	-	CASSLERDSLETQYF	TGTGCCAGCAGCTTGGAACGGGATTCGCTAGAGACCCAGTACTTC
TRBJ2-7	TRBV29-1	-	-	CSVFGMTPPGEQYF	TGCAGTGTTTTTGGGATGACCCCACCGGGGGAGCAGTACTTC
TRBJ1-2	TRBV5-4	TRBD1	-	CASSLVGTGGAGYTF	TGTGCCAGCAGCTTGGTCGGGACAGGGGGTGCTGGCTACACCTTC
TRBJ1-1	TRBV5-5	TRBD1	-	CASSRQGMNTEAFF	TGTGCCAGCAGCCGACAGGGCATGAACACTGAAGCTTTCTTT
TRBJ2-5	TRBV24-1	TRBD2	-	CATSASGRAEETQYF	TGTGCCACCAGCGCTAGCGGGAGGGCCGAAGAGACCCAGTACTTC
TRBJ1-4	TRBV28	-	-	CASAPGVREKLFF	TGTGCCAGCGCTCCGGGGGTCAGGGAAAAACTGTTTTTT
TRBJ2-1	TRBV19	TRBD1	-	CASSIWTGGAYNEQFF	TGTGCCAGTAGTATTTGGACAGGGGGAGCTTACAATGAGCAGTTCTTC
TRBJ2-5	TRBV5-5	TRBD2	-	CASSLERTSGRRETQYF	TGTGCCAGCAGCTTGGAGCGGACTAGCGGGAGGAGAGAGACCCAGTACTTC
TRBJ2-7	TRBV2	TRBD2	once	CASMKVLREGPSEQYF	TGTGCCAGCATGAAAGTTCTTCGGGAGGGCCCGTCCGAGCAGTACTTC
TRBJ2-7	TRBV7-2	-	-	CASSVGHLYEQYF	TGTGCCAGCAGCGTGGGACATCTCTACGAGCAGTACTTC